A single sample gave rise to the 14 T cell receptor beta chains below, sequenced in a study of T-cell memory formation after mild COVID-19. TCRdb called the 5' RACE reads again in MiXCR, with one record for every CDR3 protein. The sample has 50,000 to 70,000 distinct CDR3 sequences, about 12% seen once; the top ten hold 24%. The sample was PBMCs or a T cell subset sorted from them (not recorded which). The source is a man aged 18 to 30 who had mild COVID-19 (a few samples of this study predate the infection). Cell type and time point are not known.

The rearrangement joins TRBV7-6 to TRBJ1-6, with D possibly TRBD1 on 5 matching bases. This CDR3 has 14 amino acids. Germline V gene lookup returns CDR1 SGHVS and CDR2 FNYEAQ. V lost 2 bases to trimming and J lost 7 bases, with 9 bases between them. The CDR3 protein is CASSLMGPNSPLHF. The DNA for the CDR3 is TGTGCCAGCAGCTTAATGGGGCCGAATTCACCCCTCCACTTT.

The rearrangement links TRBV7-2 to TRBJ2-3; 10 nucleotides match TRBD2. The CDR3 consists of 17 residues. Unmatched junction bases numbered 7, after V lost 3 bases and J lost 1 base. Per the germline V gene, CDR1 is SGHTA and CDR2 is FQGNSA. CDR3 sequence: CASSFRLAGDRTDTQYF. CDR3 nucleotide sequence: TGTGCCAGCAGCTTCCGCCTAGCGGGGGACCGCACAGATACGCAGTATTTT.

This clonotype was recorded at least ten times. This sequence joins TRBV11-2 and TRBJ2-1; a weak D match, TRBD2 (6 bases). The CDR3 sequence is 15 residues long. The germline CDR1 and CDR2 sequences are SGHAT and FQNNGV. Trimming stripped 3 bases from V and 3 bases from J, with 12 bases between. The CDR3 region has the DNA TGTGCCAGCAGCTTTACTAGCTCTCGCTACAATGAGCAGTTCTTC. It is translated as CASSFTSSRYNEQFF. Supplemented by reference TRBV11-2 and TRBJ2-1, the full variable domain reads EAGVAQSPRYKIIEKRQSVAFWCNPISGHATLYWYQQILGQGPKLLIQFQNNGVVDDSQLPKDRFSAERLKGVDSTLKIQPAKLEDSAVYLCASSFTSSRYNEQFFGPGTRLTVL.

The sample holds a few counts of this clonotype. The J gene is TRBJ2-5, the V gene TRBV7-2; D is perhaps TRBD2 (5 bases). Germline CDR1 reads SGHTA; CDR2 reads FQGNSA. V lost 1 base to trimming and J lost 2 bases, with 14 bases between them. The CDR3 runs to 16 residues. In nucleotides, the CDR3 is TGTGCCAGCAGCTTAGGAATAAGTCGGGATCAAGAGACCCAGTACTTC. Translated: CASSLGISRDQETQYF.

The chain employs TRBV20-1 and TRBJ2-3; D remains unclear. Trimming cost V 1 base and J 14 bases, with 13 bases left between them. The CDR3 is made up of 11 amino acids. Germline V CDR1 and CDR2: DFQATT, SNEGSKA (reference sequence). The CDR3 reads CSARVDHRRYF. CDR3 bases: TGCAGTGCTAGAGTAGACCATCGGAGGTATTTT.

Only a few counts were recorded for this clonotype. This chain connects TRBV5-6 to TRBJ2-1; tentative D call: TRBD2 (7 bases). V was shortened by 5 bases and J by 6 bases, with 18 bases between the two germline ends. The CDR3 is 15 amino acids. CDR1 SGHDT and CDR2 YYEEEE come from the germline V gene. The DNA for the CDR3 is TGTGCCAGCAGGCCTAGGGGGGGGGCCATCAATGAGCAGTTCTTC. This encodes CASRPRGGAINEQFF.

This sequence joins TRBV29-1 and TRBJ2-5, with 8 bases matching TRBD2. Germline trimming cut 3 bases from V and 2 bases from J; bases unmatched to any gene: 5. CDR1 SQVTM and CDR2 ANQGSEA come from the germline V gene. The CDR3 consists of 14 residues. CDR3 residues: CSVDGPSGQETQYF. CDR3 bases: TGCAGCGTTGATGGCCCTAGCGGGCAAGAGACCCAGTACTTC.

V gene TRBV5-1 combines with J gene TRBJ1-1, with a tentative D call TRBD1 (5 bases). V lost 0 bases to trimming and J lost 1 base, with 10 bases between them. The CDR3 sequence is 15 residues long. Per germline, CDR1 SGHRS and CDR2 YFSETQ. CDR3: CASSLGGAPNTEAFF. DNA of the CDR3: TGCGCCAGCAGCTTGGGAGGGGCACCGAACACTGAAGCTTTCTTT.

This chain uses TRBV15 with TRBJ2-3; tentatively, D is TRBD2 (7 bases). Germline-derived CDR1 and CDR2 are LNHNV and YYDKDF (reference sequence). V was clipped by 0 bases and J by 5 bases, with 12 bases between them. The length of the CDR3 is 15 residues. Written as DNA, the CDR3 is TGTGCCACCAGCAGAGATATGGGGGGGCAAGATACGCAGTATTTT. It yields the protein CATSRDMGGQDTQYF.

This chain connects TRBV4-1 to TRBJ1-1, with no clear D. The CDR3 contains 14 residues. V was clipped by 0 bases and J by 8 bases, with 13 bases between them. Germline V gene lookup returns CDR1 MGHRA and CDR2 YSYEKL. As DNA, the CDR3 is TGCGCCAGCAGCCAAGATTTTGGAGCAGCCGAAGCTTTCTTT. Protein sequence: CASSQDFGAAEAFF.

This clonotype was seen many times. This rearrangement joins TRBV5-1 to TRBJ2-7, with D possibly matching TRBD2 (5 bases). The CDR3 has 12 amino acids. The V end lost 0 bases, the J end lost 5 bases, and 6 bases lay between the germline ends. Germline lookup yields CDR1 SGHRS and CDR2 YFSETQ. CDR3 in DNA: TGCGCCAGCAGCTTGGCCGGGAACGAGCAGTACTTC. Its protein product is CASSLAGNEQYF.

V and J are TRBV24-1 and TRBJ2-1, with 15 bases that match TRBD2. Trimming removed 3 bases from V and 3 bases from J; junction bases left unmatched: 11. Germline values: CDR1 KGHDR, CDR2 SFDVKD. This CDR3 region has 20 residues. As DNA, the CDR3 is TGTGCCACCAGTGATCCCGGGACTAGCGGGGGGCCGATATACTACAATGAGCAGTTCTTC. It encodes CATSDPGTSGGPIYYNEQFF.

The V and J genes are TRBV2 and TRBJ2-2; unclear D gene. The germline V gene has CDR1 SNHLY and CDR2 FYNNEI. The CDR3 sequence is 15 residues long. The V end lost 2 bases, the J end lost 4 bases, and 11 bases lay between the germline ends. CDR3 region: CASSESRQLTGELFF. DNA for the CDR3: TGTGCCAGCAGTGAAAGTCGACAACTCACCGGGGAGCTGTTTTTT.

This clonotype was picked up many times. The chain couples TRBV28 to TRBJ2-3; 7 bases match TRBD2. The germline gives CDR1 MDHEN, CDR2 SYDVKM. The CDR3 is 14 amino acids. The junction had 6 bases not matched to a gene; V was cut back by 6 bases and J by 3 bases. The CDR3, as DNA: TGTGCCAGCAGCTTCCTCGGGGGGACAGATACGCAGTATTTT. Translated, it gives CASSFLGGTDTQYF.